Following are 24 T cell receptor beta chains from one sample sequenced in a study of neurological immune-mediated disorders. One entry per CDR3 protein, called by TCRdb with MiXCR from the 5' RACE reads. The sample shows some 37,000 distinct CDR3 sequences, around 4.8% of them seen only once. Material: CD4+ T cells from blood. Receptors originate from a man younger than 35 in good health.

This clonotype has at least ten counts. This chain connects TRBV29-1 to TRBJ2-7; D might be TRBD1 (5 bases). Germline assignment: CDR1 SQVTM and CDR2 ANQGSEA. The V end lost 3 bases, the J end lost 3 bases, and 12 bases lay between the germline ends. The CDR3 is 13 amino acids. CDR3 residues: CSVEGTGDYEQYF. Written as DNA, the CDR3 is TGCAGCGTTGAGGGTACAGGCGACTACGAGCAGTACTTC.

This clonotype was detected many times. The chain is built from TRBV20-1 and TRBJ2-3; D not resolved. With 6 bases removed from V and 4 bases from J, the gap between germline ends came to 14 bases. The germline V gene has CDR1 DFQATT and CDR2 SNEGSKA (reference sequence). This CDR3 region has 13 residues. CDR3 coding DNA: TGCAGTGCCGGTCTCTCCCCAGCAGATACGCAGTATTTT. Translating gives CSAGLSPADTQYF.

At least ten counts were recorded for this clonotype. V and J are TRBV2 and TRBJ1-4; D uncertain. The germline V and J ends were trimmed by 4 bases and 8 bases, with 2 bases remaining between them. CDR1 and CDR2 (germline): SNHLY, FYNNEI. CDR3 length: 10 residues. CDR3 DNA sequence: TGTGCCAGCAGTGGGGAAAAACTGTTTTTT. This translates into CASSGEKLFF.

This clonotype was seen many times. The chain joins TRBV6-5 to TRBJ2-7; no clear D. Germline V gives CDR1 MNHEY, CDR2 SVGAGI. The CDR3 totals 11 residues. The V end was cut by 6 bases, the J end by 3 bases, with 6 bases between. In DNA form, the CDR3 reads TGTGCCAGCAGCTCCAACTACGAGCAGTACTTC. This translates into CASSSNYEQYF.

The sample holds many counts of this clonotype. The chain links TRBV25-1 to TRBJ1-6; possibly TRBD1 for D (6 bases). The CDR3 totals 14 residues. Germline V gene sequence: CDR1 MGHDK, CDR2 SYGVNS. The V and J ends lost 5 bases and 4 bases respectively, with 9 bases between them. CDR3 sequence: CASSTTGYNSPLHF. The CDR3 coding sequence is TGTGCCAGCAGTACCACAGGGTATAATTCACCCCTCCACTTT.

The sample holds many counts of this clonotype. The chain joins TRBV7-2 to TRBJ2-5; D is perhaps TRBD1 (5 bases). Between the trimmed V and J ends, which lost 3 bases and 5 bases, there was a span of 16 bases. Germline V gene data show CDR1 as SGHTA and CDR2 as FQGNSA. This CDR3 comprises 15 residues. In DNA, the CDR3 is TGTGCCAGCAGCTTCTTTTCCAGGGTAACCGAGACCCAGTACTTC. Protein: CASSFFSRVTETQYF.

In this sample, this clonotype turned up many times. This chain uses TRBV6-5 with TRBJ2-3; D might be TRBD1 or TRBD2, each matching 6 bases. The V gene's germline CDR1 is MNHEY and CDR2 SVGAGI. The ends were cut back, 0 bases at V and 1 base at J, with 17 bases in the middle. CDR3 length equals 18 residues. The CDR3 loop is CASSYSIPGAPRTDTQYF. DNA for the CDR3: TGTGCCAGCAGTTACTCGATCCCGGGGGCGCCCCGCACAGATACGCAGTATTTT.

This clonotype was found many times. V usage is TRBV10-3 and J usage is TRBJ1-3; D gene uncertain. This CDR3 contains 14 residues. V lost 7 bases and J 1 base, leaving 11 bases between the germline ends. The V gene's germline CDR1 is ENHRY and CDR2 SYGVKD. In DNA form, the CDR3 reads TGTGCCATCATGGAGTCGGGTTCTGGAAACACCATATATTTT. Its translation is CAIMESGSGNTIYF.

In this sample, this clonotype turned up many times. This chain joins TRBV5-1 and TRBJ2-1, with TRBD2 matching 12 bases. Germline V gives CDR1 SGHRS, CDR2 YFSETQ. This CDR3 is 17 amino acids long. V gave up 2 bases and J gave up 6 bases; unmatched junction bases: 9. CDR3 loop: CASSFGLAGYIGNEQFF. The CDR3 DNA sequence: TGCGCCAGCAGCTTTGGACTAGCGGGGTATATTGGCAATGAGCAGTTCTTC.

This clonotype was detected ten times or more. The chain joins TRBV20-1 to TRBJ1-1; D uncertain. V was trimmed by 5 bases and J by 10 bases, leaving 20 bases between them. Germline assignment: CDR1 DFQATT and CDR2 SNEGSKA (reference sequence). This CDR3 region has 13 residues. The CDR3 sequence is CSALSSLIVSAFF. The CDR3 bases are TGCAGTGCTTTATCGTCCCTCATCGTATCAGCTTTCTTT.

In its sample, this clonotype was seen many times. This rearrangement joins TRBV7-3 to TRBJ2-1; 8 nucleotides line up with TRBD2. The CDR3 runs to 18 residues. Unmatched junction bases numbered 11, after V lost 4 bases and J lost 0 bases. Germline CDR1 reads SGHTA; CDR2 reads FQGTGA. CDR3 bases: TGTGCCAGCAGCTCGATGGGGAGCGGGGGCCTCTCCTACAATGAGCAGTTCTTC. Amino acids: CASSSMGSGGLSYNEQFF.

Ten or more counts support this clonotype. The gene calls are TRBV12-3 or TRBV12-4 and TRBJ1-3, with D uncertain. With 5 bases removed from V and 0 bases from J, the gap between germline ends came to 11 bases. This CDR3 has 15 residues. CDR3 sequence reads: CASSLPVYSGNTIYF. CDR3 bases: TGTGCCAGCAGTCTCCCCGTCTACTCTGGAAACACCATATATTTT.

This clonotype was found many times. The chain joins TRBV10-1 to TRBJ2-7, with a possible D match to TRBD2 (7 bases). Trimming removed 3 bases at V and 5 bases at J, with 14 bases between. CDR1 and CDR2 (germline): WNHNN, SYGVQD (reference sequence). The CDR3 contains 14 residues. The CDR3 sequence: CASSDGGAQNEQYF. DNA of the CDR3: TGCGCCAGCAGTGATGGGGGGGCGCAGAACGAGCAGTACTTC.

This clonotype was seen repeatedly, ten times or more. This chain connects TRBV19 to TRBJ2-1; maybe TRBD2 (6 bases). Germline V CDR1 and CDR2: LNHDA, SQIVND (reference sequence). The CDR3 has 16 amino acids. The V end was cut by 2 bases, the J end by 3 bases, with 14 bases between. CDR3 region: CASSITPAGGYNEQFF. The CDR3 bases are TGTGCCAGTAGTATAACCCCCGCCGGGGGCTACAATGAGCAGTTCTTC. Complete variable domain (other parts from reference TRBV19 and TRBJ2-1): DGGITQSPKYLFRKEGQNVTLSCEQNLNHDAMYWYRQDPGQGLRLIYYSQIVNDFQKGDIAEGYSVSREKKESFPLTVTSAQKNPTAFYLCASSITPAGGYNEQFFGPGTRLTVL.

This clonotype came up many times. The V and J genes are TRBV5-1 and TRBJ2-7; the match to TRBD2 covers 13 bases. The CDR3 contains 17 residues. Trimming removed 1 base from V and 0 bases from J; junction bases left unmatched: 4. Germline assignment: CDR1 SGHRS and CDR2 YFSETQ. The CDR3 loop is CASSLRTSGGNSYEQYF. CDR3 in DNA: TGCGCCAGCAGCTTGCGGACTAGCGGGGGTAACTCCTACGAGCAGTACTTC.

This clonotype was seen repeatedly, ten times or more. CDR3 sequence reads: CASSLSPAGGNNEQFF. The CDR3 DNA reads TGTGCCAGCAGCTTAAGCCCTGCGGGGGGGAACAATGAGCAGTTCTTC. V is TRBV11-2 and J is TRBJ2-1, with 9 positions matching TRBD2. The CDR3 runs to 16 residues. Trimming at V came to 2 bases and at J to 5 bases, leaving 7 bases not matched to a gene. Germline CDR1 reads SGHAT; CDR2 reads FQNNGV.

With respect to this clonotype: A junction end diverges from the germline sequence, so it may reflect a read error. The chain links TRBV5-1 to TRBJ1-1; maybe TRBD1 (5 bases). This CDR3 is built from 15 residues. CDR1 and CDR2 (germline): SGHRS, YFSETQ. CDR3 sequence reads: CASSLGVGELTEDFF. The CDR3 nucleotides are TGCGCCAGCAGCTTGGGAGTAGGGGAACTCACTGAAGATTTCTTT.

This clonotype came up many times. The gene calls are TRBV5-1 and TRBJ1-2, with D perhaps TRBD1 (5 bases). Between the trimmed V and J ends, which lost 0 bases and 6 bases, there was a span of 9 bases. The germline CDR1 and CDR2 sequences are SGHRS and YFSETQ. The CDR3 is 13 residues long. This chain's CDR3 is CASSLGTINGYTF. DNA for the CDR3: TGCGCCAGCAGCTTGGGGACAATCAATGGCTACACCTTC.

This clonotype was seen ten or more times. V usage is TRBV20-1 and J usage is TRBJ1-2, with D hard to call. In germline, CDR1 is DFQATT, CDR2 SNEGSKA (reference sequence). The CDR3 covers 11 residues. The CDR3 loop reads CSPPPNYGYTF. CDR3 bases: TGCAGCCCTCCTCCTAACTATGGCTACACCTTC.

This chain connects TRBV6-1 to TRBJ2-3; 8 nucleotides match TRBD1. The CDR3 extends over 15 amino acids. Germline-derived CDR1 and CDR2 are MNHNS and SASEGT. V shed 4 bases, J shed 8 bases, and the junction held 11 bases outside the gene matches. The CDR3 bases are TGTGCCAGCAGTGCTTTGGCAGGGGGCTTGAGTACGCAGTATTTT. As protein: CASSALAGGLSTQYF.

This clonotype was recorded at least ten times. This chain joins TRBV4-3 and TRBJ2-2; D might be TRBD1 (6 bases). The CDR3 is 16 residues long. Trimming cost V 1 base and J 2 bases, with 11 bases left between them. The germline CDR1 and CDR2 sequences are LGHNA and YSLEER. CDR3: CASSQVWGTNTGELFF. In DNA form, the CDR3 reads TGCGCCAGCAGCCAAGTTTGGGGGACAAACACCGGGGAGCTGTTTTTT.

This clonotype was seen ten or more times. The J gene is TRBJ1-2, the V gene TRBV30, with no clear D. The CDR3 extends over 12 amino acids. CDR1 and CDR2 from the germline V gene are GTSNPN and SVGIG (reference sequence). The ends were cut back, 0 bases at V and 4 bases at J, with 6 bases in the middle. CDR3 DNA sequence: TGTGCCTGGAGTGTGCCTAGCTATGGCTACACCTTC. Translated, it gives CAWSVPSYGYTF.

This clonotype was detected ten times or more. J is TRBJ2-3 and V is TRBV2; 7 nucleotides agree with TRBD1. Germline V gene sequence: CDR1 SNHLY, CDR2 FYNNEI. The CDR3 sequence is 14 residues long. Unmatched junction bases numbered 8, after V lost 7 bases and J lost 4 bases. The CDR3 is CASTWDSFADTQYF. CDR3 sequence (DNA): TGTGCCAGCACTTGGGACAGTTTCGCAGATACGCAGTATTTT.

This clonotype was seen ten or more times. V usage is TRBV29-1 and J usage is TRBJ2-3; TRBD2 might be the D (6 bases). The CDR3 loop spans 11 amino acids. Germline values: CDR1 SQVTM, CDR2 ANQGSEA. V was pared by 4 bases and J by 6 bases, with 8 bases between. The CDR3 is CSVVGGDTQYF. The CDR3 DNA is TGCAGCGTTGTTGGAGGGGATACGCAGTATTTT.